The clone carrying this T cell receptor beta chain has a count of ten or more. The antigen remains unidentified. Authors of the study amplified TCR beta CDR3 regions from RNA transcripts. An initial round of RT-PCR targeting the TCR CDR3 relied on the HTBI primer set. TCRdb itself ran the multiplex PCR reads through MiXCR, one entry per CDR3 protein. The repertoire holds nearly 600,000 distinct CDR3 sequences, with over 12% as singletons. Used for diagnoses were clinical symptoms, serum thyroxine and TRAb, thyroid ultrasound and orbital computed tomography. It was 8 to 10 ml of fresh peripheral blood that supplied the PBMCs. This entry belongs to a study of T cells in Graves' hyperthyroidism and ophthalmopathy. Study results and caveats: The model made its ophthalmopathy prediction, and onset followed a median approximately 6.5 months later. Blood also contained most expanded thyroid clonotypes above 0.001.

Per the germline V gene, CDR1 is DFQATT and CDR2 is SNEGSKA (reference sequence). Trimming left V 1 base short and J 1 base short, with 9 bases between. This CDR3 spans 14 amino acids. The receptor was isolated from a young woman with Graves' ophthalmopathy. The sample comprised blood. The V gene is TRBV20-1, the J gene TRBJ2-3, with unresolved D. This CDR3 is CSARGGQRTDTQYF. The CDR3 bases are TGCAGTGCTAGAGGGGGTCAACGCACAGATACGCAGTATTTT.